This T cell receptor (beta chain) was captured by sequencing in a study of molecular identifiers for immune sequencing clone quantification. Input for naive CD8 libraries was roughly 17,000 to 1,100,000 sorted cells; the RNA fraction used was 10%, 30% or 50%. TCRdb analysed the PCR reads with MiXCR anew, one entry per CDR3 protein. This table holds about half a million distinct CDR3 sequences, 20% to 25% found once. The V and J ends lost 1 base and 3 bases respectively, with 11 bases between them. Looked up from germline, CDR1 is SGDLS and CDR2 is YYNGEE. The CDR3 has 14 residues. Sequencing was done on a sample of naive CD8+ T cells from blood, with Jurkat cell RNA spiked in. Subset denoted: FACS-sorted CD8+CD4-CCR7+CD45RA+ naive T cells. This sequence was found in a human donor in good health. Some libraries in this study had Jurkat cell RNA spiked in. The chain carries TRBV9 and TRBJ2-7, with D possibly matching TRBD1 (5 bases). Here the CDR3 reads CASSVWGTSYEQYF. Here the CDR3 DNA reads TGTGCCAGCAGCGTATGGGGCACAAGCTACGAGCAGTACTTC.